These T cell receptor beta chains were read from a single sample in a study of T cells in Graves' hyperthyroidism and ophthalmopathy. Using its own MiXCR run on the multiplex PCR reads, TCRdb lists one record per CDR3 protein. The sample lists around 490,000 distinct CDR3 sequences, about 20% seen once, with approximately 50% in the top ten. The sample taken for sequencing was blood. The receptors originated from a man between 40 and 49 years old with Graves' ophthalmopathy. Each CDR3 is given with its conserved first and last residue. D genes are given only for firm matches. Clone sizes are given selectively: once, few, many, or a class where the clone is expanded.

D: NA; V: TRBV5-1; J: TRBJ1-1; size: many; CDR3: CASRLGWGAVNTEAFF; DNA: TGCGCCAGCAGACTGGGCTGGGGGGCCGTGAACACTGAAGCTTTCTTT
D: TRBD2; V: TRBV2; J: TRBJ2-1; size: many; CDR3: CASSEVAGGFLYNEQFF; DNA: TGTGCCAGCAGTGAAGTAGCGGGAGGTTTTTTATACAATGAGCAGTTCTTC
D: NA; V: TRBV9; J: TRBJ1-3; size: NA; CDR3: CASSRLPNSGNTIYF; DNA: TGTGCCAGCAGCCGCCTGCCCAACTCTGGAAACACCATATATTTT
D: NA; V: TRBV12-3/TRBV12-4; J: TRBJ1-2; size: many; CDR3: CASSIRALEGYTF; DNA: TGTGCCAGCAGTATCCGGGCCCTGGAAGGCTACACCTTC
D: TRBD2; V: TRBV18; J: TRBJ2-5; size: NA; CDR3: CASSPETSGRRETQYF; DNA: TGTGCCAGCTCACCGGAAACTAGCGGGAGGAGAGAGACCCAGTACTTC
D: NA; V: TRBV28; J: TRBJ2-7; size: many; CDR3: CASSSAPYEQYF; DNA: TGTGCCAGCAGTTCCGCCCCCTACGAGCAGTACTTC
D: TRBD1; V: TRBV20-1; J: TRBJ2-4; size: many; CDR3: CSAPPLGDSKNIQYF; DNA: TGCAGTGCCCCACCTTTAGGGGACAGCAAAAACATTCAGTACTTC
D: NA; V: TRBV5-1; J: TRBJ1-5; size: NA; CDR3: CASSSGMNQPQHF; DNA: TGCGCCAGCAGCTCCGGGATGAATCAGCCCCAGCATTTT
D: NA; V: TRBV11-2; J: TRBJ2-1; size: many; CDR3: CASSLDRGGNEQFF; DNA: TGTGCCAGCAGCTTAGACCGAGGGGGAAATGAGCAGTTCTTC
D: NA; V: TRBV20-1; J: TRBJ2-4; size: NA; CDR3: CSASSGSPSGIHNIQYF; DNA: TGCAGTGCTAGTTCAGGTTCCCCTTCGGGCATTCACAACATTCAGTACTTC
D: NA; V: TRBV6-2/TRBV6-3; J: TRBJ2-2; size: NA; CDR3: CASSYSPGRWTTGELFF; DNA: TGTGCCAGCAGTTACTCACCGGGGAGGTGGACCACCGGGGAGCTGTTTTTT
D: NA; V: TRBV7-9; J: TRBJ2-7; size: NA; CDR3: CASSLGAASYEQYF; DNA: TGTGCCAGCAGCCTTGGGGCAGCGTCCTACGAGCAGTACTTC
D: TRBD2; V: TRBV28; J: TRBJ2-5; size: many; CDR3: CASSLTRLAGASSIRAQYF; DNA: TGTGCCAGCAGTTTAACCCGACTAGCGGGGGCCTCATCGATTAGGGCCCAGTACTTC